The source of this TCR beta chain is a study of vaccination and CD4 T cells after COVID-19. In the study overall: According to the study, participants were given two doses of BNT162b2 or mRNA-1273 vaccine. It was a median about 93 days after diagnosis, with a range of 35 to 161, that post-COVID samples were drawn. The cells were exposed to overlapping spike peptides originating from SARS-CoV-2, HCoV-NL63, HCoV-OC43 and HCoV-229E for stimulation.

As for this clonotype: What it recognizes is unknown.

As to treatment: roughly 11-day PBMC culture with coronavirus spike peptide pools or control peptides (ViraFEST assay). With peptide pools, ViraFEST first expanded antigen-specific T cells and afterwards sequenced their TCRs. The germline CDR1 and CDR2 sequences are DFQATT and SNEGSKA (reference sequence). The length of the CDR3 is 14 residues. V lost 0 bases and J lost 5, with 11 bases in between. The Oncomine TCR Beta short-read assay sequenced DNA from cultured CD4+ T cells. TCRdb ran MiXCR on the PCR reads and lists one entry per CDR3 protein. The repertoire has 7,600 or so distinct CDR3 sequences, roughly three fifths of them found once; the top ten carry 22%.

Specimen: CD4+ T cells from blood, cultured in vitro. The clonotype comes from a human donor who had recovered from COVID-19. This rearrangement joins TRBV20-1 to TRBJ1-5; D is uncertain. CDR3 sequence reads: CSAREGGDYQPQHF. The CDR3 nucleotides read TGCAGTGCTAGAGAAGGAGGTGACTATCAGCCCCAGCATTTT.